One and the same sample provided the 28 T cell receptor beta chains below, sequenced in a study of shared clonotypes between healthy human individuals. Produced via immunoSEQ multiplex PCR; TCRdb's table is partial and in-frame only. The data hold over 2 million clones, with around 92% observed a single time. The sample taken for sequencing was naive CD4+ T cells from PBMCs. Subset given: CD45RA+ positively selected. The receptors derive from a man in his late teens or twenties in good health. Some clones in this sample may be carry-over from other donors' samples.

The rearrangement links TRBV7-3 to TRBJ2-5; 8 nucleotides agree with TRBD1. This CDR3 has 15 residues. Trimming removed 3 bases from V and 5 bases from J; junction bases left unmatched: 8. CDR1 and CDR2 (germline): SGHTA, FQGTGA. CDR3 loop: CASSLGQAPGETQYF. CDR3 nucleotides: TGTGCCAGCAGCTTGGGACAGGCGCCCGGGGAGACCCAGTACTTC.

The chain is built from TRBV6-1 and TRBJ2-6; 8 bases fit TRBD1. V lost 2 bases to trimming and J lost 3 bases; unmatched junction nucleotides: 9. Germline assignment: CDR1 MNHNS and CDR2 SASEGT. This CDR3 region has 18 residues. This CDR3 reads CASSERQGALGGANVLTF. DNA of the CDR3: TGTGCCAGCAGTGAAAGGCAGGGGGCGCTAGGTGGGGCCAACGTCCTGACTTTC.

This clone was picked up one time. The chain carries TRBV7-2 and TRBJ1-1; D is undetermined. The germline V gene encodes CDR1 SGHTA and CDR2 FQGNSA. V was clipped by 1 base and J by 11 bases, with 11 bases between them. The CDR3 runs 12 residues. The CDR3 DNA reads TGTGCCAGCAGCTTAGGAGCGGGAGGGGCTTTCTTT. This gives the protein CASSLGAGGAFF.

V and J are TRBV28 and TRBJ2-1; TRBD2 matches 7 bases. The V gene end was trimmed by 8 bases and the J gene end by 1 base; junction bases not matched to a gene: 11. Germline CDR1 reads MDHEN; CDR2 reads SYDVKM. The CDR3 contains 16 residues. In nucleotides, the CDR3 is TGTGCCAGCGGAGGCCCTCGGCGGGGGTCCTACAATGAGCAGTTCTTC. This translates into CASGGPRRGSYNEQFF. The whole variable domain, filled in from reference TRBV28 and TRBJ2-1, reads DVKVTQSSRYLVKRTGEKVFLECVQDMDHENMFWYRQDPGLGLRLIYFSYDVKMKEKGDIPEGYSVSREKKERFSLILESASTNQTSMYLCASGGPRRGSYNEQFFGPGTRLTVL.

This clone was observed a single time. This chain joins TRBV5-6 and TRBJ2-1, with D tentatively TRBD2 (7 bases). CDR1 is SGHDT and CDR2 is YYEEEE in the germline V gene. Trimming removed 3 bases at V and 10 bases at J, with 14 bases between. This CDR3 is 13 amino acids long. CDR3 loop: CASSWGGRGEQFF. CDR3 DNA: TGTGCCAGCAGCTGGGGGGGCCGTGGGGAGCAGTTCTTC. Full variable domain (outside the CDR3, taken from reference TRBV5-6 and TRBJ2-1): DAGVTQSPTHLIKTRGQQVTLRCSPKSGHDTVSWYQQALGQGPQFIFQYYEEEERQRGNFPDRFSGHQFPNYSSELNVNALLLGDSALYLCASSWGGRGEQFFGPGTRLTVL.

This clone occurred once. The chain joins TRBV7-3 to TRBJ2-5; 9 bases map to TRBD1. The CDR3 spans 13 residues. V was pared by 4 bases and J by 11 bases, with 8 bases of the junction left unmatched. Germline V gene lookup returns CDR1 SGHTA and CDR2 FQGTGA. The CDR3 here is CASSSFNRGRQYF. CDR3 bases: TGTGCCAGCAGCTCGTTTAACAGGGGGCGACAGTACTTC.

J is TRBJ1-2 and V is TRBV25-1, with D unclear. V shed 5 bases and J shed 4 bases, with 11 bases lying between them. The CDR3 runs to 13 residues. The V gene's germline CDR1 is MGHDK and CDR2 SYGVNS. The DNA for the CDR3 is TGTGCCAGCAGTTCGAGGCTGGGCTATGGCTACACCTTC. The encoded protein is CASSSRLGYGYTF.

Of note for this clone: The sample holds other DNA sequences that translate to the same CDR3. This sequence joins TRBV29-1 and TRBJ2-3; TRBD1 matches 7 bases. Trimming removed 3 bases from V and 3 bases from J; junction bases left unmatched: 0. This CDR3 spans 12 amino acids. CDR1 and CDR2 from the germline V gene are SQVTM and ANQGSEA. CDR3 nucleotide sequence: TGCAGCGTTGACAGGGGGACAGATACGCAGTATTTT. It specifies CSVDRGTDTQYF.

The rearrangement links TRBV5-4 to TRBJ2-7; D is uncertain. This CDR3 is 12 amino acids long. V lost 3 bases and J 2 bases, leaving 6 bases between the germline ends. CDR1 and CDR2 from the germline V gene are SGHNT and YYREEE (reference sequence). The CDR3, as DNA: TGTGCCAGCAGCTCCCAACCCTACGAGCAGTACTTC. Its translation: CASSSQPYEQYF.

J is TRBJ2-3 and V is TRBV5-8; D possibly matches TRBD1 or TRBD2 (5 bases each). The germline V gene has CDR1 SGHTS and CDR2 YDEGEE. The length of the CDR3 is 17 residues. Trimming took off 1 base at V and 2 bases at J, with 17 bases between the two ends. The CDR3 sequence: CASSLSLSGHPTDTQYF. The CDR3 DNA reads TGTGCCAGCAGCTTGTCCCTGAGCGGACACCCCACAGATACGCAGTATTTT.

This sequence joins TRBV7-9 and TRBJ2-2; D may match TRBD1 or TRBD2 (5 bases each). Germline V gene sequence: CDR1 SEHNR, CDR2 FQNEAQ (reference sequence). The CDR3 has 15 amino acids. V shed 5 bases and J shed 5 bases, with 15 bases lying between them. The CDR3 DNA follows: TGTGCCAGCAGCCTAGGGGACGGGCTAACCGGGGAGCTGTTTTTT. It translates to CASSLGDGLTGELFF.

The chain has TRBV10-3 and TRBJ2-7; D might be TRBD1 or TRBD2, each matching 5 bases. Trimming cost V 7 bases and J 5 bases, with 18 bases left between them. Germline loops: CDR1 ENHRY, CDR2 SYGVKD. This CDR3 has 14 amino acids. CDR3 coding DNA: TGTGCCATCAATACGGGGACGGAGATCAACGAGCAGTACTTC. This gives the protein CAINTGTEINEQYF.

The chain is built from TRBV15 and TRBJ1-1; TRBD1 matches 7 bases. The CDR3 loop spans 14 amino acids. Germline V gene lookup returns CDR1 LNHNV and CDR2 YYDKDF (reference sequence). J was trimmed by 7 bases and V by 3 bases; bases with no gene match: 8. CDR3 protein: CATSSRGFSYEAFF. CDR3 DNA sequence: TGTGCCACCAGCAGCAGGGGGTTTAGCTATGAAGCTTTCTTT.

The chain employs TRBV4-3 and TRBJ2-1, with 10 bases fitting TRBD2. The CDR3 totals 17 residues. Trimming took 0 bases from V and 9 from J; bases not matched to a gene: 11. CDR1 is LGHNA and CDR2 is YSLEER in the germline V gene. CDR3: CASSQDLASGRPTEQFF. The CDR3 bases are TGCGCCAGCAGCCAAGATTTGGCTAGCGGGAGACCCACTGAGCAGTTCTTC.

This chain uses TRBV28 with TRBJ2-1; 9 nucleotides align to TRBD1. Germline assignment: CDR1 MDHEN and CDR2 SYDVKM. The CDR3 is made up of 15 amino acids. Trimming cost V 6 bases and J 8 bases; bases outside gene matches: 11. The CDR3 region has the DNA TGTGCCAGCAGCCGCCGGGGACAGGGTTTTGATGAGCAGTTCTTC. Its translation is CASSRRGQGFDEQFF.

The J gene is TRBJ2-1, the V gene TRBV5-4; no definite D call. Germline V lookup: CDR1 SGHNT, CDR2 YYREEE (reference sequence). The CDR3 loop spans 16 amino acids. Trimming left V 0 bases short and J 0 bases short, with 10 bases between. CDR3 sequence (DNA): TGTGCCAGCAGCTTGGGGCGGACGAGCTCCTACAATGAGCAGTTCTTC. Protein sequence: CASSLGRTSSYNEQFF. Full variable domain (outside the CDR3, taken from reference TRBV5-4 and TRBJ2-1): ETGVTQSPTHLIKTRGQQVTLRCSSQSGHNTVSWYQQALGQGPQFIFQYYREEENGRGNFPPRFSGLQFPNYSSELNVNALELDDSALYLCASSLGRTSSYNEQFFGPGTRLTVL.

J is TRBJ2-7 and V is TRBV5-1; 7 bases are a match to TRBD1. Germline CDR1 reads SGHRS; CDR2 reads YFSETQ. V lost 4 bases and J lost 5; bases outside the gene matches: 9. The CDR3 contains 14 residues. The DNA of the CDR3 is TGCGCCAGCAGCCCCCCTGTGACAGGGCACGAGCAGTACTTC. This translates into CASSPPVTGHEQYF. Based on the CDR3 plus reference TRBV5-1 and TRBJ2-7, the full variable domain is KAGVTQTPRYLIKTRGQQVTLSCSPISGHRSVSWYQQTPGQGLQFLFEYFSETQRNKGNFPGRFSGRQFSNSRSEMNVSTLELGDSALYLCASSPPVTGHEQYFGPGTRLTVT.

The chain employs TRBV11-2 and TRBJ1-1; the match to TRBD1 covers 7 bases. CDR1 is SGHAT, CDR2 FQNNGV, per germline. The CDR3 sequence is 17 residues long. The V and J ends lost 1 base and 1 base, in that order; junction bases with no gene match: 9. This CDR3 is CASSLGGQGGKNTEAFF. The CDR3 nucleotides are TGTGCCAGCAGCTTAGGCGGGCAGGGGGGGAAGAACACTGAAGCTTTCTTT.

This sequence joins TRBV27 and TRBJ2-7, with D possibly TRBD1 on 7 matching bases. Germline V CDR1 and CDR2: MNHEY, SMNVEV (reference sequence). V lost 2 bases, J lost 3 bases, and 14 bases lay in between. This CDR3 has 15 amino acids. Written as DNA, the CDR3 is TGTGCCAGCAGTTTAAGACGGGGGACAGTCTACGAGCAGTACTTC. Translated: CASSLRRGTVYEQYF.

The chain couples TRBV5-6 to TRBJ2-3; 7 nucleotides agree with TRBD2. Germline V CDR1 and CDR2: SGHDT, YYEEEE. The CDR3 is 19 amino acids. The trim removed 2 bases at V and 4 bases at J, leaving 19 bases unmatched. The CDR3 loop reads CASSLSGVGGRAVADTQYF. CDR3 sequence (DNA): TGTGCCAGCAGCTTAAGTGGGGTAGGAGGGAGGGCCGTGGCAGATACGCAGTATTTT.

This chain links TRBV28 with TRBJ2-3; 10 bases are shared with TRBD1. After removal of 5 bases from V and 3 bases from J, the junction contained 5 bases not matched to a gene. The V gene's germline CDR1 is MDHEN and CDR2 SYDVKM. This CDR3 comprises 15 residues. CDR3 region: CASSTPGQGTDTQYF. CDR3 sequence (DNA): TGTGCCAGCAGTACACCGGGACAGGGGACAGATACGCAGTATTTT.

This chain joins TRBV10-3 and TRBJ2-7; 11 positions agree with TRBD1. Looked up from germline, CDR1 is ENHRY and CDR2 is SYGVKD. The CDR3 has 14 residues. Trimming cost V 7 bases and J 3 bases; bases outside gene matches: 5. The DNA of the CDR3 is TGTGCCATCAAGACCGGGACAGGGGGCTACGAGCAGTACTTC. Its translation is CAIKTGTGGYEQYF.

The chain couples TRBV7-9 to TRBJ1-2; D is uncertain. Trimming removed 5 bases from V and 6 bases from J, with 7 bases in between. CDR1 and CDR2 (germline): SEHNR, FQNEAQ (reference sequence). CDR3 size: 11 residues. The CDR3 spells CASSIGNGYTF. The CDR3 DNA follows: TGTGCCAGCAGCATCGGTAATGGCTACACCTTC.

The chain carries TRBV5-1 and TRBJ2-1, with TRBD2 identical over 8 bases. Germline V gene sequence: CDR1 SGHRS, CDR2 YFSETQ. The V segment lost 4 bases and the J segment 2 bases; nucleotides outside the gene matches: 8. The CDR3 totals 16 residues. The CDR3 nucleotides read TGCGCCAGCAGCCTACCTACTAGCGGCCCCTACAATGAGCAGTTCTTC. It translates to CASSLPTSGPYNEQFF.

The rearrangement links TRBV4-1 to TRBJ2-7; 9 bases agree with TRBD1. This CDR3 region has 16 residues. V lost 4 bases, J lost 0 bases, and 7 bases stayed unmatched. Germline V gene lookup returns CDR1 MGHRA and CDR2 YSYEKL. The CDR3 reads CASSLRRTGVSYEQYF. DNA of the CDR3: TGCGCCAGCAGCCTAAGAAGGACAGGGGTCTCCTACGAGCAGTACTTC.

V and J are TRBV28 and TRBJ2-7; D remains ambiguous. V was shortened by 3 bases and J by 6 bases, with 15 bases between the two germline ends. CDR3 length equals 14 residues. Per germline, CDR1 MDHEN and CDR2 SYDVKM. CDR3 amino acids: CASSLHRAVGEQYF. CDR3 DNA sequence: TGTGCCAGCAGTTTGCACCGAGCTGTGGGCGAGCAGTACTTC.

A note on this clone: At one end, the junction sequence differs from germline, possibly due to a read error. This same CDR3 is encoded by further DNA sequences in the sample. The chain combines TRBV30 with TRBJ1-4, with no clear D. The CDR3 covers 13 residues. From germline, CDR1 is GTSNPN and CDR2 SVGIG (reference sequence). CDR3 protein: CAWMPAANEKLFF. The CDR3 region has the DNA TGTGCCTGGATGCCCGCGGCTAATGAAAAGCTGTTTTTT.

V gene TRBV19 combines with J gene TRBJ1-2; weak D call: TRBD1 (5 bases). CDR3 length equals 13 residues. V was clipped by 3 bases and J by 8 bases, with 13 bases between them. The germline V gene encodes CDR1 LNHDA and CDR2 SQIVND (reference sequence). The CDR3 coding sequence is TGTGCCAGTAGTATCAAGGGGCGCCGGGGCTACACCTTC. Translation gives CASSIKGRRGYTF.